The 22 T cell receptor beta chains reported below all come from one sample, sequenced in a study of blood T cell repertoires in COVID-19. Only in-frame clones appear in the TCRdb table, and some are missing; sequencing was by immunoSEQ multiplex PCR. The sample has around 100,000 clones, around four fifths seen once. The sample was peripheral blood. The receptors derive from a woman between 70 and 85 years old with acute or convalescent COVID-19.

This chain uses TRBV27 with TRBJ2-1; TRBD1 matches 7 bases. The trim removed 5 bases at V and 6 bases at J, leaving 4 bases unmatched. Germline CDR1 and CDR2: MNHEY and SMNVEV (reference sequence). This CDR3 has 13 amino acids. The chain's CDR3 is CASSITGVNEQFF. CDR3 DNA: TGTGCCAGCAGTATTACAGGGGTCAATGAGCAGTTCTTC.

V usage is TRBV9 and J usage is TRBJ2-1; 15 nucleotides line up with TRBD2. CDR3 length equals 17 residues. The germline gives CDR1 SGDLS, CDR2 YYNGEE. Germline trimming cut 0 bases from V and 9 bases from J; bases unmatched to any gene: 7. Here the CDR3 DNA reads TGTGCCAGCAGCGTAGGGACTAGCGGGGGGGGAGATCGTGAGCAGTTCTTC. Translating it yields CASSVGTSGGGDREQFF.

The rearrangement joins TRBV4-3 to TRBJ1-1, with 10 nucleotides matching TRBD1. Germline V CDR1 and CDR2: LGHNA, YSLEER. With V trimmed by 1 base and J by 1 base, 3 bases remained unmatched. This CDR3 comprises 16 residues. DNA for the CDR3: TGCGCCAGCAGCCAAGGGGGACAGGGGTGGAACACTGAAGCTTTCTTT. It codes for CASSQGGQGWNTEAFF.

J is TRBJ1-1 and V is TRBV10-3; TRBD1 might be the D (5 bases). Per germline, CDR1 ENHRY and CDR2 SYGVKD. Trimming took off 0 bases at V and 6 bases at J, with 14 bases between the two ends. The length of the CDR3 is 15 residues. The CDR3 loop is CAISESGRGDPEAFF. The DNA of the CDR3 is TGTGCCATCAGTGAGTCTGGGAGGGGAGACCCTGAAGCTTTCTTT.

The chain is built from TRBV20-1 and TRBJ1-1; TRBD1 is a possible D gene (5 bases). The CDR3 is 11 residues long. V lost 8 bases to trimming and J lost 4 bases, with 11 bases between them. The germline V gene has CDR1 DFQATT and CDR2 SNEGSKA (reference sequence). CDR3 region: CSSKGITEAFF. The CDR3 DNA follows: TGCAGTTCGAAGGGGATCACTGAAGCTTTCTTT.

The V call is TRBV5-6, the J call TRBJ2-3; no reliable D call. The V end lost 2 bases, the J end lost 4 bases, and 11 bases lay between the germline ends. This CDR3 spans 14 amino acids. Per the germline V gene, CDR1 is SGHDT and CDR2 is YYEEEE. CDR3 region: CASSFNSIPDTQYF. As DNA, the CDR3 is TGTGCCAGCAGCTTCAACAGCATTCCAGATACGCAGTATTTT.

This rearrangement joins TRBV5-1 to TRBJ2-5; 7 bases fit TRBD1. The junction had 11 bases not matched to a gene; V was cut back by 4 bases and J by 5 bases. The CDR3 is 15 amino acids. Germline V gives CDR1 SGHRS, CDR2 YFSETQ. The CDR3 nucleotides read TGCGCCAGCAGCCCGACCCCGACAGGGATCGAGACCCAGTACTTC. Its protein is CASSPTPTGIETQYF.

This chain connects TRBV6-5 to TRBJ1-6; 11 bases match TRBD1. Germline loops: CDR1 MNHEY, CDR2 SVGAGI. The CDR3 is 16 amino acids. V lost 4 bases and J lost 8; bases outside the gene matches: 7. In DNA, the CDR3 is TGTGCCAGCAGTTCCCCGGGACAGGGGGTAGATTCACCCCTCCACTTT. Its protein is CASSSPGQGVDSPLHF.

The CDR3 region has the DNA TGTGCCAGTAGTATCGGAGGGACTGTTCTGGATTCACCCCTCCACTTT. It encodes CASSIGGTVLDSPLHF. V is TRBV19 and J is TRBJ1-6; possibly TRBD1 for D (5 bases). The germline gives CDR1 LNHDA, CDR2 SQIVND (reference sequence). The V end lost 3 bases, the J end lost 8 bases, and 17 bases lay between the germline ends. The CDR3 runs to 16 residues.

Here the CDR3 reads CASSGGEKLFF. The CDR3 DNA reads as TGTGCCAGCTCGGGGGGTGAAAAACTGTTTTTT. V usage is TRBV6-6 and J usage is TRBJ1-4; possible D gene TRBD1, 5 bases. The CDR3 is 11 residues long. The germline V gene has CDR1 MNHNY and CDR2 SVGAGI (reference sequence). The V and J ends lost 8 bases and 7 bases respectively, with 8 bases between them.

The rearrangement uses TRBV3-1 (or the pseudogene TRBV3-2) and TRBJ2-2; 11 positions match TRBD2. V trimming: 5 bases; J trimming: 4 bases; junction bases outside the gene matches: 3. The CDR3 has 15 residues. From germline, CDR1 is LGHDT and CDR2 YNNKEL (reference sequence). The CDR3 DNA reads TGTGCCAGCAGCGAGACTAGCGGGGCCACCGGGGAGCTGTTTTTT. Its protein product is CASSETSGATGELFF.

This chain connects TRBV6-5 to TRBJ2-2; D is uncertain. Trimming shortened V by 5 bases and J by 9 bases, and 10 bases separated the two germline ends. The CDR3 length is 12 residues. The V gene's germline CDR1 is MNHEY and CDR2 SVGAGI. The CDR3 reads CASSPGPRELFF. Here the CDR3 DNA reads TGTGCCAGCAGTCCGGGTCCCCGGGAGCTGTTTTTT.

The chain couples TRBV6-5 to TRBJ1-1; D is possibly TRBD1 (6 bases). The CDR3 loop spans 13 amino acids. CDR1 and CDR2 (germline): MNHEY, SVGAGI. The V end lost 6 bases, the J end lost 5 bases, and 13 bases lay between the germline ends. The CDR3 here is CASRRGGVTEAFF. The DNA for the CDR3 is TGTGCCAGCAGGAGGGGGGGGGTGACTGAAGCTTTCTTT.

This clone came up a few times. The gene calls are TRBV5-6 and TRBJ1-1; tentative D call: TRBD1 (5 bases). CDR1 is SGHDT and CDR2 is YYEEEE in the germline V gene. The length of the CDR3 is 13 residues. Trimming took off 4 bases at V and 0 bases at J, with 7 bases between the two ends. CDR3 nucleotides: TGTGCCAGCAGCAGGGGTTTGAACACTGAAGCTTTCTTT. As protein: CASSRGLNTEAFF.

The CDR3 protein is CATTRGFGTTNEKLFF. The CDR3 DNA reads as TGTGCCACCACGAGAGGGTTTGGAACAACTAATGAAAAACTGTTTTTT. This chain joins TRBV15 and TRBJ1-4; unclear D gene. The CDR3 totals 16 residues. Germline lookup yields CDR1 LNHNV and CDR2 YYDKDF (reference sequence). Trimming took 7 bases from V and 0 from J, leaving 15 bases between them.

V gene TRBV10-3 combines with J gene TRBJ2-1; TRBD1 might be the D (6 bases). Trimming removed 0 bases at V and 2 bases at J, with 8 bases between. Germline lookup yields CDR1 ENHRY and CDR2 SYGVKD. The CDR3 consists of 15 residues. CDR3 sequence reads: CAISESGGAYNEQFF. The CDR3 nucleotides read TGTGCCATCAGTGAGTCAGGGGGAGCCTACAATGAGCAGTTCTTC.

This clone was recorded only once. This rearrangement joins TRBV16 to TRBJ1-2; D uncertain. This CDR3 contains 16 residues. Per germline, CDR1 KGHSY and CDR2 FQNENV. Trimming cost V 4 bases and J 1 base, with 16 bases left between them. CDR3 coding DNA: TGTGCCAGCAGCCCACCATCCCGCACAGTTAACTATGGCTACACCTTC. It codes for CASSPPSRTVNYGYTF.

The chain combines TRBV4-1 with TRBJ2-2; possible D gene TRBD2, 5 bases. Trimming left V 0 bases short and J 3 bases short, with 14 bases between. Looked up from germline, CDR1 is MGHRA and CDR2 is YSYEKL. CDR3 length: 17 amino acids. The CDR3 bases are TGCGCCAGCAGCCAAGATCGAATGAGGGTAGACACCGGGGAGCTGTTTTTT. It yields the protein CASSQDRMRVDTGELFF.

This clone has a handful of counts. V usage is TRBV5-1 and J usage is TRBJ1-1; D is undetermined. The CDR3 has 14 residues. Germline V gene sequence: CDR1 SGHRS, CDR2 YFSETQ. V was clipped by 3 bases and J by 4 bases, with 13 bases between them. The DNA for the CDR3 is TGCGCCAGCAGCTCCCCGGGGTCCGGCACTGAAGCTTTCTTT. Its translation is CASSSPGSGTEAFF.

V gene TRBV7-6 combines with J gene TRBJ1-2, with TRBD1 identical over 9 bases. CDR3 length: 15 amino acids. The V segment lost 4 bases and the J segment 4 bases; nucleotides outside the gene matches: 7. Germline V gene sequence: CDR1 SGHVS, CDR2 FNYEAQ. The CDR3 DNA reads TGTGCCAGCAGCTCTTCGGGACAGGGCTTCTATGGCTACACCTTC. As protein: CASSSSGQGFYGYTF.

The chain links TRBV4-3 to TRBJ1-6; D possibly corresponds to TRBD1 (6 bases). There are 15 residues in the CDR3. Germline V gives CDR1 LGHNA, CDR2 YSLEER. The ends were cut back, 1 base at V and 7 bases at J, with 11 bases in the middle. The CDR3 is CASSQGTVTNSPLHF. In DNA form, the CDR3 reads TGCGCCAGCAGCCAAGGGACAGTCACCAATTCACCCCTCCACTTT.

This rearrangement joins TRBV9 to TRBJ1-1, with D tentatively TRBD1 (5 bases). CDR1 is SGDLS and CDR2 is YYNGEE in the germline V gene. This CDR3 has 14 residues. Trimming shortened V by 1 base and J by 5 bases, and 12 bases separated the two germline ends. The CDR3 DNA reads TGTGCCAGCAGCGTACAGGGAACGAGGACTGAAGCTTTCTTT. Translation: CASSVQGTRTEAFF.